Here is one T cell receptor beta chain with its context. This record belongs to a study of blood T cell repertoires in COVID-19. Study details: The United States, Italy and Spain provided the acute and convalescent COVID-19 samples.

V dropped 5 bases and J dropped 1; count of bases not matched to a gene: 8. The CDR3 is 16 residues long. The germline V gene encodes CDR1 LNHNV and CDR2 YYDKDF (reference sequence). Libraries were prepared by immunoSEQ multiplex PCR; TCRdb keeps only in-frame clonotypes and omits some of them. The data show about 64,000 clones, more than 70% seen once. The sequenced sample was PBMCs or T cells enriched from blood (not recorded which). The receptor was isolated from a woman in her thirties or forties who had recovered from COVID-19. The V and J genes are TRBV15 and TRBJ2-5; 9 bases match TRBD2. CDR3 sequence: CATSALAGLPQETQYF. For the CDR3, the DNA is TGTGCCACCAGCGCGCTAGCGGGGCTTCCCCAAGAGACCCAGTACTTC.